Given below is one T cell receptor beta chain in context. The CDR3 spans 15 residues. The V and J ends lost 4 bases and 2 bases, in that order; junction bases with no gene match: 8. Germline assignment: CDR1 SGHVS and CDR2 FQNEAQ. The sample comes from a study of technical replicates of blood from a handful of donors. Repertoires were generated with immunoSEQ multiplex PCR, while TCRdb's copy carries only in-frame clones and drops some. The sample contains fewer than 70,000 clones, roughly 92% of which appear only once. The sequenced sample consisted of T cells isolated from PBMCs. The source is a human donor in good health. V gene TRBV7-8 combines with J gene TRBJ2-7; 7 bases are shared with TRBD1. CDR3 DNA sequence: TGTGCCAGCAGCTCCAGGGGGAGTAGCGCCTACGAGCAGTACTTC. It yields the protein CASSSRGSSAYEQYF.